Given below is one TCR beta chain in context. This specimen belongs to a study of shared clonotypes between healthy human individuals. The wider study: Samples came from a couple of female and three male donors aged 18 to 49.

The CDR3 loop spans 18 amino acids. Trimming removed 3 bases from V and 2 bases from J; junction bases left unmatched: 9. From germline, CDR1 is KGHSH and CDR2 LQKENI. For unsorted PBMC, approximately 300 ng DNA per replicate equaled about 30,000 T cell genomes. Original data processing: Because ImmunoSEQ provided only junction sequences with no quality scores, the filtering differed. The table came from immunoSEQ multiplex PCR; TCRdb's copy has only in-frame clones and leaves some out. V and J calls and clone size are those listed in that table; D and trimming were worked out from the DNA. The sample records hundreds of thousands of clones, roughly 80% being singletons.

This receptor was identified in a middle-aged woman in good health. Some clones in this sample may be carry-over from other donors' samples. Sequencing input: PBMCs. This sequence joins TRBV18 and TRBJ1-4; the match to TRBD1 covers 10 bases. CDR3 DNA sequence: TGTGCCAGCTCACCGGGACAGGGGAAGGGGCGCACTAATGAAAAACTGTTTTTT. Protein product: CASSPGQGKGRTNEKLFF.